This T cell receptor beta chain came from a study of blood T cells in healthy people across ages. Study-wide points: In these data, TCR beta diversity tracked strongly with naive T cell percentage. Naive and antigen-experienced cells could not be conclusively compared, given unsorted PBMCs.

For the second PCR, which ran for roughly 6 to 12 cycles, a sample-barcoded 5' primer and a J-beta primer mix were used. A template-switch adaptor containing 12 random nucleotides labeled each cDNA molecule. TCRdb independently ran MiXCR on the 5' RACE reads; one entry per CDR3 protein. The sample includes nearly 800,000 distinct CDR3 sequences, roughly 50% of them seen just once. The count of this clonotype is one. The antigen remains undetermined. Germline CDR1 reads DFQATT; CDR2 reads SNEGSKA (reference sequence). With 6 bases clipped from V and 0 bases from J, the junction kept 5 bases outside the gene matches. The CDR3 is 15 residues long.

The clonotype comes from a middle-aged man in good health. The material sequenced was blood. This chain joins TRBV20-1 and TRBJ2-7; 13 bases are a match to TRBD2. CDR3 in amino acids: CSAPTSGRSSYEQYF. The DNA for the CDR3 is TGCAGTGCGCCGACTAGCGGGAGGAGCTCCTACGAGCAGTACTTC.